Presented here are 31 T cell receptor beta chains from one specimen sequenced in a study of high-grade serous ovarian cancer treatment subgroups. Tumor tissue was taken before any definitive surgery or chemotherapy was given. Here immunoSEQ multiplex PCR was the method, and the copy in TCRdb shows in-frame clones only, minus some. Of roughly 5,300 clones listed, 65% to 75% are singletons. Material for sequencing was tumor tissue. The receptor source for this set is a human patient with high-grade serous ovarian cancer.

This clone was detected only once. The gene calls are TRBV7-8 and TRBJ1-2, with TRBD1 identical over 8 bases. Looked up from germline, CDR1 is SGHVS and CDR2 is FQNEAQ. V shed 6 bases and J 8 bases; nucleotides not matched to a gene: 8. CDR3 length equals 13 residues. The CDR3 DNA sequence: TGTGCCAGCAGTTTCGGACAGGGCCGAGGCTACACCTTC. It codes for CASSFGQGRGYTF.

The chain uses TRBV4-3 and TRBJ2-1; 11 bases are a match to TRBD1. V lost 2 bases and J lost 7; bases outside the gene matches: 7. Germline CDR1 is LGHNA and CDR2 is YSLEER. This CDR3 is 16 amino acids long. CDR3 nucleotides: TGCGCCAGCAGCCAAAGGTCCCGGGACAGGGGGAATGAGCAGTTCTTC. Translating it yields CASSQRSRDRGNEQFF.

The chain employs TRBV6-4 and TRBJ1-6; perhaps TRBD1 as D (6 bases). V lost 0 bases to trimming and J lost 7 bases, with 10 bases between them. Germline values: CDR1 MRHNA, CDR2 SNTAGT. This CDR3 has 15 residues. CDR3 sequence: CASSDSQGQNSPLHF. The CDR3 DNA sequence: TGTGCCAGCAGTGACTCACAGGGCCAGAATTCACCCCTCCACTTT.

This sequence joins TRBV7-6 and TRBJ2-7, with TRBD2 matching over 8 bases. The CDR3 loop spans 16 amino acids. J lost 2 bases, V lost 1 base, and 7 bases had no gene match. In germline, CDR1 is SGHVS, CDR2 FNYEAQ. CDR3 protein: CASSLGPPGGTYEQYF. CDR3 DNA: TGTGCCAGCAGCTTAGGCCCCCCGGGAGGGACCTACGAGCAGTACTTC.

The rearrangement uses TRBV6-5 and TRBJ1-5; the match to TRBD1 covers 8 bases. Unmatched junction bases numbered 5, after V lost 5 bases and J lost 5 bases. Per germline, CDR1 MNHEY and CDR2 SVGAGI. The CDR3 has 14 amino acids. In DNA form, the CDR3 reads TGTGCCAGCAGTCAACAGGGGGTACATCAGCCCCAGCATTTT. Its protein product is CASSQQGVHQPQHF.

This clone was observed a few times. The V gene is TRBV18, the J gene TRBJ1-2, with D perhaps matching TRBD1 (5 bases). This CDR3 contains 13 residues. Germline loops: CDR1 KGHSH, CDR2 LQKENI. V lost 3 bases to trimming and J lost 10 bases, with 15 bases between them. The CDR3 here is CASSPLDSAAYTF. CDR3 in DNA: TGTGCCAGCTCACCCCTTGACAGCGCCGCCTACACCTTC. The full variable domain, completed using reference TRBV18 and TRBJ1-2, is NAGVMQNPRHLVRRRGQEARLRCSPMKGHSHVYWYRQLPEEGLKFMVYLQKENIIDESGMPKERFSAEFPKEGPSILRIQQVVRGDSAAYFCASSPLDSAAYTFGSGTRLTVV.

This clone occurred a few times. The rearrangement uses TRBV11-2 and TRBJ1-4; D not resolved. Trimming left V 1 base short and J 7 bases short, with 13 bases between. CDR3 size: 15 residues. Germline V gene data show CDR1 as SGHAT and CDR2 as FQNNGV. CDR3 sequence reads: CASSLGTHTREKLFF. The CDR3, as DNA: TGTGCCAGCAGCTTAGGAACCCACACGCGTGAAAAACTGTTTTTT.

The rearrangement joins TRBV20-1 to TRBJ1-1, with D hard to call. This CDR3 is built from 11 residues. From germline, CDR1 is DFQATT and CDR2 SNEGSKA (reference sequence). With 2 bases removed from V and 8 bases from J, the gap between germline ends came to 9 bases. The CDR3 region is CSARLAEEAFF. CDR3 bases: TGCAGTGCTAGATTGGCGGAAGAAGCTTTCTTT.

The V call is TRBV7-2, the J call TRBJ2-2; D not resolved. The CDR3 covers 15 residues. Looked up from germline, CDR1 is SGHTA and CDR2 is FQGNSA. Trimming pared 0 bases from V and 4 bases from J, leaving 9 bases between. The CDR3 spells CASSLALVGTGELFF. Here the CDR3 DNA reads TGTGCCAGCAGCTTAGCCCTAGTCGGCACCGGGGAGCTGTTTTTT. Using reference TRBV7-2 and TRBJ2-2 for the parts outside the CDR3, the full variable domain is GAGVSQSPSNKVTEKGKDVELRCDPISGHTALYWYRQSLGQGLEFLIYFQGNSAPDKSGLPSDRFSAERTGGSVSTLTIQRTQQEDSAVYLCASSLALVGTGELFFGEGSRLTVL.

The gene calls are TRBV15 and TRBJ2-7; possibly TRBD1 for D (6 bases). The CDR3 has 14 amino acids. V shed 0 bases and J shed 4 bases, with 10 bases lying between them. In germline, CDR1 is LNHNV, CDR2 YYDKDF (reference sequence). CDR3 loop: CATSRDRGRYEQYF. In nucleotides, the CDR3 is TGTGCCACCAGCAGAGACAGGGGAAGATACGAGCAGTACTTC.

The V and J genes are TRBV5-4 and TRBJ1-2, with D tentatively TRBD1 (6 bases). From germline, CDR1 is SGHNT and CDR2 YYREEE (reference sequence). The ends were cut back, 5 bases at V and 4 bases at J, with 15 bases in the middle. The CDR3 runs 14 residues. The DNA for the CDR3 is TGTGCCAGCAGTCAAGGACAGCTATCCTATGGCTACACCTTC. It codes for CASSQGQLSYGYTF.

This clone has more than one count but fewer than ten. The rearrangement uses TRBV5-1 and TRBJ2-7; TRBD2 matches 9 bases. V was clipped by 2 bases and J by 6 bases; unmatched bases: 9. The CDR3 runs to 15 residues. Germline loops: CDR1 SGHRS, CDR2 YFSETQ. DNA for the CDR3: TGCGCCAGCAGCTTCCCCAGCGGGGGGATTAGCGAGCAGTACTTC. Translating gives CASSFPSGGISEQYF.

The chain joins TRBV19 to TRBJ1-5, with 7 nucleotides matching TRBD1. CDR3 size: 16 residues. V lost 6 bases, J lost 0 bases, and 8 bases stayed unmatched. Germline V gene sequence: CDR1 LNHDA, CDR2 SQIVND (reference sequence). For the CDR3, the DNA is TGTGCCAGTAGCCAACAGGGGAAGGGTAGCAATCAGCCCCAGCATTTT. It yields the protein CASSQQGKGSNQPQHF.

This chain joins TRBV9 and TRBJ1-2; 9 bases are shared with TRBD1. The CDR3 is made up of 14 amino acids. Germline assignment: CDR1 SGDLS and CDR2 YYNGEE. The V and J ends lost 5 bases and 3 bases, in that order; junction bases with no gene match: 5. As DNA, the CDR3 is TGTGCCAGCAGGGGGACAGGGAAATACTATGGCTACACCTTC. It specifies CASRGTGKYYGYTF. Variable domain in full (rest from reference TRBV9 and TRBJ1-2): DSGVTQTPKHLITATGQRVTLRCSPRSGDLSVYWYQQSLDQGLQFLIQYYNGEERAKGNILERFSAQQFPDLHSELNLSSLELGDSALYFCASRGTGKYYGYTFGSGTRLTVV.

This chain uses TRBV5-5 with TRBJ1-1; 12 nucleotides line up with TRBD1. The CDR3 runs 16 residues. Trimming cost V 4 bases and J 5 bases; bases outside gene matches: 9. From germline, CDR1 is SGHKS and CDR2 YYEKEE (reference sequence). The CDR3 loop reads CASSVGTGGVWTEAFF. The CDR3 region has the DNA TGTGCCAGCAGCGTGGGGACAGGGGGCGTGTGGACTGAAGCTTTCTTT.

The chain is built from TRBV28 and TRBJ1-5, with a possible D match to TRBD1 (6 bases). The germline V gene encodes CDR1 MDHEN and CDR2 SYDVKM. The V end was cut by 6 bases, the J end by 3 bases, with 18 bases between. The CDR3 is 16 residues long. CDR3 nucleotides: TGTGCCAGCAGCTTTCAGGGTCGGGGGGCCAATCAGCCCCAGCATTTT. The encoded protein is CASSFQGRGANQPQHF.

The chain recombines TRBV5-1 with TRBJ1-2; D perhaps matches TRBD1 (5 bases). Germline V CDR1 and CDR2: SGHRS, YFSETQ. Trimming removed 4 bases at V and 8 bases at J, with 12 bases between. CDR3 length: 12 amino acids. The CDR3 DNA reads as TGCGCCAGCAGCCACGGGACGGGAGGCTACACCTTC. Its translation: CASSHGTGGYTF.

The chain combines TRBV2 with TRBJ2-2; perhaps TRBD1 as D (5 bases). The germline gives CDR1 SNHLY, CDR2 FYNNEI. The CDR3 sequence is 13 residues long. V lost 6 bases and J lost 3, with 8 bases in between. CDR3 in DNA: TGTGCCAGCAGGGGGCAGCACACCGGGGAGCTGTTTTTT. Its protein product is CASRGQHTGELFF.

The CDR3 sequence: CASTSGAADTQYF. The CDR3 region has the DNA TGTGCCAGTACAAGCGGGGCCGCCGATACGCAGTATTTT. The chain combines TRBV19 with TRBJ2-3, with 7 positions matching TRBD2. Looked up from germline, CDR1 is LNHDA and CDR2 is SQIVND (reference sequence). V shed 7 bases, J shed 6 bases, and the junction held 7 bases outside the gene matches. CDR3 size: 13 residues.

This clone has just one count. The rearrangement uses TRBV30 and TRBJ2-3; 10 bases map to TRBD2. J was trimmed by 3 bases and V by 2 bases; bases with no gene match: 2. Per germline, CDR1 GTSNPN and CDR2 SVGIG (reference sequence). The CDR3 sequence is 14 residues long. CDR3 loop: CAWSRAGGTDTQYF. The CDR3, as DNA: TGTGCCTGGAGTCGAGCGGGGGGGACAGATACGCAGTATTTT. Full variable domain (missing parts from reference TRBV30 and TRBJ2-3): SQTIHQWPATLVQPVGSPLSLECTVEGTSNPNLYWYRQAAGRGLQLLFYSVGIGQISSEVPQNLSASRPQDRQFILSSKKLLLSDSGFYLCAWSRAGGTDTQYFGPGTRLTVL.

This clone showed up just a few times. This chain uses TRBV28 with TRBJ1-2; D is undetermined. V dropped 6 bases and J dropped 5 bases, with 16 bases sitting between them. CDR3 size: 14 residues. Per germline, CDR1 MDHEN and CDR2 SYDVKM. CDR3 coding DNA: TGTGCCAGCAGGCCCCCAGGCAGTAGATATGGCTACACCTTC. As protein: CASRPPGSRYGYTF.

The V call is TRBV28, the J call TRBJ2-2; a weak D match, TRBD2 (6 bases). The germline gives CDR1 MDHEN, CDR2 SYDVKM. Trimming stripped 2 bases from V and 4 bases from J, with 17 bases between. This CDR3 has 17 residues. The CDR3 loop is CASSLIPPSVGTGELFF. CDR3 DNA: TGTGCCAGCAGTTTAATACCGCCTAGCGTGGGCACCGGGGAGCTGTTTTTT. The full variable domain, with the rest looked up from reference TRBV28 and TRBJ2-2, is DVKVTQSSRYLVKRTGEKVFLECVQDMDHENMFWYRQDPGLGLRLIYFSYDVKMKEKGDIPEGYSVSREKKERFSLILESASTNQTSMYLCASSLIPPSVGTGELFFGEGSRLTVL.

This CDR3 is CASTPRDVGYEQYF. Written as DNA, the CDR3 is TGTGCCAGCACCCCCCGGGACGTGGGTTACGAGCAGTACTTC. The chain is built from TRBV5-8 and TRBJ2-7; D tentatively fits TRBD1 or TRBD2 (5 bases each). The CDR3 is 14 amino acids. Germline CDR1 SGHTS, CDR2 YDEGEE. The ends were cut back, 6 bases at V and 4 bases at J, with 17 bases in the middle.

This clone was observed a single time. The chain links TRBV14 to TRBJ1-4, with a possible D match to TRBD1 (6 bases). Trimming took off 1 base at V and 4 bases at J, with 10 bases between the two ends. Germline V lookup: CDR1 SGHDN, CDR2 FVKESK. The CDR3 length is 15 residues. The CDR3 region has the DNA TGTGCCAGCAGCCAAGTTCCAGGGGTTAATGAAAAACTGTTTTTT. Its protein product is CASSQVPGVNEKLFF.

The chain employs TRBV7-9 and TRBJ1-2; 8 positions match TRBD1. This CDR3 has 12 amino acids. V was pared by 3 bases and J by 8 bases, with 2 bases of the junction left unmatched. The V gene's germline CDR1 is SEHNR and CDR2 FQNEAQ (reference sequence). Written as DNA, the CDR3 is TGTGCCAGCAGCTTGACAGGGGAAGGCTACACCTTC. It yields the protein CASSLTGEGYTF.

The chain carries TRBV7-9 and TRBJ2-3, with TRBD2 matching 14 bases. CDR1 is SEHNR, CDR2 FQNEAQ, per germline (reference sequence). The length of the CDR3 is 17 residues. The trim removed 5 bases at V and 1 base at J, leaving 5 bases unmatched. The CDR3 spells CASSPGLAGARTDTQYF. DNA for the CDR3: TGTGCCAGCAGCCCGGGACTAGCGGGGGCCCGCACAGATACGCAGTATTTT.

This clone occurred a few times. The chain's CDR3 is CASSEGQLNTEAFF. The DNA for the CDR3 is TGTGCCAGCAGTGAGGGACAATTGAACACTGAAGCTTTCTTT. The chain employs TRBV2 and TRBJ1-1, with D possibly TRBD1 on 6 matching bases. Germline CDR1 is SNHLY and CDR2 is FYNNEI. The CDR3 totals 14 residues. The V end was cut by 3 bases, the J end by 0 bases, with 8 bases between.

The V and J genes are TRBV6-1 and TRBJ1-3; the D is unclear. V was cut by 5 bases and J by 1 base, with 12 bases left in between. Germline CDR1 reads MNHNS; CDR2 reads SASEGT. The CDR3 is 15 amino acids. DNA of the CDR3: TGTGCCAGCAGTAACTACCAGAAGTCTGGAAACACCATATATTTT. Its protein is CASSNYQKSGNTIYF.

The chain couples TRBV4-1 to TRBJ1-1; D is possibly TRBD1 (5 bases). The ends were cut back, 3 bases at V and 6 bases at J, with 23 bases in the middle. There are 17 residues in the CDR3. Per the germline V gene, CDR1 is MGHRA and CDR2 is YSYEKL. The CDR3 nucleotides are TGCGCCAGCAGCCATGAGGGAGCCGGGGCGGAACACCCTGAAGCTTTCTTT. Residues: CASSHEGAGAEHPEAFF.

This clone was counted once. The CDR3 sequence: CAWSTDTPSSYNSPLHF. The CDR3 bases are TGTGCCTGGAGTACAGACACGCCGAGCTCCTATAATTCACCCCTCCACTTT. V usage is TRBV30 and J usage is TRBJ1-6; D is ambiguous. The V end lost 2 bases, the J end lost 0 bases, and 14 bases lay between the germline ends. Germline CDR1 GTSNPN, CDR2 SVGIG (reference sequence). The CDR3 spans 17 residues.

The chain combines TRBV7-3 with TRBJ2-2; D remains unclear. The CDR3 loop spans 12 amino acids. Trimming stripped 3 bases from V and 4 bases from J, with 3 bases between. Germline V lookup: CDR1 SGHTA, CDR2 FQGTGA. The CDR3 DNA sequence: TGTGCCAGCAGCTTGGGCACCGGGGAGCTGTTTTTT. Its translation is CASSLGTGELFF.